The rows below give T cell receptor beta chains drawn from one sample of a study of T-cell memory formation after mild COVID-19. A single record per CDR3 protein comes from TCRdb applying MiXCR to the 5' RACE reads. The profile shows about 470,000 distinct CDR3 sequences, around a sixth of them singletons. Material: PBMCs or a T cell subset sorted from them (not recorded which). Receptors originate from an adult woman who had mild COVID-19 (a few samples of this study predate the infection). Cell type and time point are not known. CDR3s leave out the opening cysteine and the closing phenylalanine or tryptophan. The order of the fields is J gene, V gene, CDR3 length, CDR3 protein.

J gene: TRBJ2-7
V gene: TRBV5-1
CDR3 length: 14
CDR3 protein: ASSRGPSGSSYEQY

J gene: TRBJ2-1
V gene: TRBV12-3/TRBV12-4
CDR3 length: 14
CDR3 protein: ASSLKTSGRPNEQF

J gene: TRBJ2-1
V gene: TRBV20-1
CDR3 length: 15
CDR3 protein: SATGYIAGRGYNEQF

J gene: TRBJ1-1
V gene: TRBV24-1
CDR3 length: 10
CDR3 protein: ATREGNTEAF

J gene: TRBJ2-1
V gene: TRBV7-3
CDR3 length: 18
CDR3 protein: ASSLEGGLAGRGSYNEQF

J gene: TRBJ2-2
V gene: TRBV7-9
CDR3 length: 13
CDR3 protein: ASSYLGGTEKELF

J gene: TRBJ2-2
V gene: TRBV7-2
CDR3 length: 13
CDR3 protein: ASSLLGLASGELF

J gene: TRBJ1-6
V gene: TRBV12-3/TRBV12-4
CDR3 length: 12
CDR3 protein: ASSDQGQGPPLH

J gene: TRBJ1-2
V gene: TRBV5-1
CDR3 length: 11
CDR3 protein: ASSFFSGDGYT

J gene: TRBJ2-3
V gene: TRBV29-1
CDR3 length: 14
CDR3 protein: SVVVGWSGITDTQY

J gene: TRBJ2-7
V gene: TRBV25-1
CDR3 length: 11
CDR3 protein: ASSAWRSYEQY

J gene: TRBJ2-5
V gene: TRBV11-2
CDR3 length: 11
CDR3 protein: ASSTGRRETQY

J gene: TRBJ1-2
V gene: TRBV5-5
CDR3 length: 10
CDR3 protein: ASSRGLGGYT

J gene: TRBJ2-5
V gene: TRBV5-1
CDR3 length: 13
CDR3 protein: ASSAQTGGRETQY

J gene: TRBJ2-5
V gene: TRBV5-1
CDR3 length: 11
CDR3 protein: ASSPGQEGTQY

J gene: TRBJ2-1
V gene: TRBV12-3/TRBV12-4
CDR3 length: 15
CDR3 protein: ASSSDTSGGRYNEQF

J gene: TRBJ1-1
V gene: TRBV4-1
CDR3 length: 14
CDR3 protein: ASSQVGTAFNTEAF

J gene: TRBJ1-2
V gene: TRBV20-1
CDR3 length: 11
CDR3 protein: SAITLGRYGYT

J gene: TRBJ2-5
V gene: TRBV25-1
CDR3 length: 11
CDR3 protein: ASSASARETQY

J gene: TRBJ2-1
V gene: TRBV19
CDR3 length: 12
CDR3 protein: ASSEGQINNEQF

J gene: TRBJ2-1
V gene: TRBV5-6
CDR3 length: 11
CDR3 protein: ASSSQGWGEQF

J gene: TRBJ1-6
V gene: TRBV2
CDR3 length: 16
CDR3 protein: ASSEALNRGPYNSPLH

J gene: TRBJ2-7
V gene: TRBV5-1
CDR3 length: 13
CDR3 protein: ASSSIPTGGGEQY

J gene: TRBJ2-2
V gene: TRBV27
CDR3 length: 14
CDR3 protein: ASRTQGRFGTGELF

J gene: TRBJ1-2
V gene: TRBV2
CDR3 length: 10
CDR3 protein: ASSDGLYGYT

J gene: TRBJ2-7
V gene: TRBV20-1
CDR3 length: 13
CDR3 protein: SARDFGTSIREQY

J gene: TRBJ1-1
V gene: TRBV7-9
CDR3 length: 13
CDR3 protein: ATEGGAALNTEAF

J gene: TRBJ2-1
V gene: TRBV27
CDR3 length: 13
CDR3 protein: ASSETSGSLNEQF

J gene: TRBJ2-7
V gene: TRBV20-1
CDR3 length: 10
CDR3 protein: SATSLAYEQY

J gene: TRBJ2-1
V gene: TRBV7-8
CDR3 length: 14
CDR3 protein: ASSRTSGRAYNEQF

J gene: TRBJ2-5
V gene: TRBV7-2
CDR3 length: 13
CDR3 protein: ASSQSGGQVKTQY

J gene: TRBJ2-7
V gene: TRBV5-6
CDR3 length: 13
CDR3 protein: ASSPDRGISYEQY

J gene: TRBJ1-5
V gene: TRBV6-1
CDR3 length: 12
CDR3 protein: ASSRDRVGQPQH

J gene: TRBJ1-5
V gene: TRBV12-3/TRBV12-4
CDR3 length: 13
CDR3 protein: ASSLGQIGNQPQH

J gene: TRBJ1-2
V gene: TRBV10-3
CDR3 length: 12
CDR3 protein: AISERGVSYGYT

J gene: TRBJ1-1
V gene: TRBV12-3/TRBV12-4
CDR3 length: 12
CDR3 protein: ASSLQGLRLEAF

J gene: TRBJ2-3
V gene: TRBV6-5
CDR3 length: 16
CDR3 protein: ASSYSPPPGTSTDTQY

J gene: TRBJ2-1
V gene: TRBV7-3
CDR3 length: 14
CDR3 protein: ASASPWAGGRNEQF

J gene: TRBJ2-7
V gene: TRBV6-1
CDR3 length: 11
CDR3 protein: ASSVGWTYEQY

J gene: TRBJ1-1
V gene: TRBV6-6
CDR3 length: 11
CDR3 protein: ASSYGENTEAF

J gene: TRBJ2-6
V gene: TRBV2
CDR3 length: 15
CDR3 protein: ATIRDRLPSGANVLT

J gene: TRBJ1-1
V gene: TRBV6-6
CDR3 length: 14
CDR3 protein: ASSYGYRGTNTEAF

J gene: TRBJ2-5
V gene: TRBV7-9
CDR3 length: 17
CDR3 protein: ASSRILASGRPRMETQY

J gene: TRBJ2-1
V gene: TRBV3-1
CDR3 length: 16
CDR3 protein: ASSQDLPRAGLADEQF

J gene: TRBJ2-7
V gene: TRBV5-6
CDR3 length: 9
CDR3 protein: ASSATSEQY

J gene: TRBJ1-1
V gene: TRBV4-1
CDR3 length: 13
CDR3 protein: ASSQDEIGVLEAF

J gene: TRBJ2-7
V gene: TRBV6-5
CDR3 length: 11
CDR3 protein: ASSYSRHYEQY

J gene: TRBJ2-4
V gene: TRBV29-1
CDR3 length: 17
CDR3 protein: SVQSGRLRGSQAKNIQY

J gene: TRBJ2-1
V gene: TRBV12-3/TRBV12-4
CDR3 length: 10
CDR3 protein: ASRLGLNEQF

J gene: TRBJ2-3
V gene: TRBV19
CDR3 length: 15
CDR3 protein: ASSTVASGIVDHTQY

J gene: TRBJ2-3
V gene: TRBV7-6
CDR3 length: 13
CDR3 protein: ASSASGQLTDTQY

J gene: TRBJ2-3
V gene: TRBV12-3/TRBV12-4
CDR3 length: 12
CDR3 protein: ASSLARYTDTQY

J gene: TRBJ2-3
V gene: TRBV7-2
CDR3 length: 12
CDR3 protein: ASSFRAPVDTQY

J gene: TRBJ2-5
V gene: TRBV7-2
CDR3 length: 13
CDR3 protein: ASSFGQGAGETQY

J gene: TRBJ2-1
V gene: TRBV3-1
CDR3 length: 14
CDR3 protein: ASSLRGGLSYNEQF